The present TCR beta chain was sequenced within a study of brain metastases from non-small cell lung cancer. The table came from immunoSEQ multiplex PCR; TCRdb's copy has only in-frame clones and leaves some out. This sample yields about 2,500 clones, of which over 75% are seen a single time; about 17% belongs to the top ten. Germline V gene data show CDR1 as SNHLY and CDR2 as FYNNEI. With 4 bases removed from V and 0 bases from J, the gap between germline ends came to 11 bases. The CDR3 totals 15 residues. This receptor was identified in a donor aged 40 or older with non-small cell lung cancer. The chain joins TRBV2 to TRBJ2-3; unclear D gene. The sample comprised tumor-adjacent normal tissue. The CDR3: CASSVGGFSTDTQYF. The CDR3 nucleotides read TGTGCCAGCAGTGTAGGCGGTTTTAGCACAGATACGCAGTATTTT.